This T cell receptor beta chain was identified during a study of blood T cell repertoires in COVID-19. Original methodology: Counts of nucleated cells, estimated from reference gene primer amplification, were obtained. Assay: immunoSEQ multiplex PCR; the TCRdb copy retains only in-frame clones and omits some. For V, J and clone size, that table is used; D and trimming come from the DNA. The sample contains 250,000 to 300,000 clones, more than 75% of which appear only once. The ends were cut back, 2 bases at V and 7 bases at J, with 8 bases in the middle. CDR3 length equals 13 residues. CDR1 MNHNY and CDR2 SVGAGI come from the germline V gene (reference sequence).

Sample: PBMCs or T cells enriched from blood (not recorded which). The rearrangement uses TRBV6-6 and TRBJ2-2; D unresolved. This TCR derives from a woman between 40 and 50 years old with acute COVID-19. The CDR3 region is CASSYTGGGELFF. The CDR3 nucleotides read TGTGCCAGCAGTTACACTGGCGGCGGGGAGCTGTTTTTT.